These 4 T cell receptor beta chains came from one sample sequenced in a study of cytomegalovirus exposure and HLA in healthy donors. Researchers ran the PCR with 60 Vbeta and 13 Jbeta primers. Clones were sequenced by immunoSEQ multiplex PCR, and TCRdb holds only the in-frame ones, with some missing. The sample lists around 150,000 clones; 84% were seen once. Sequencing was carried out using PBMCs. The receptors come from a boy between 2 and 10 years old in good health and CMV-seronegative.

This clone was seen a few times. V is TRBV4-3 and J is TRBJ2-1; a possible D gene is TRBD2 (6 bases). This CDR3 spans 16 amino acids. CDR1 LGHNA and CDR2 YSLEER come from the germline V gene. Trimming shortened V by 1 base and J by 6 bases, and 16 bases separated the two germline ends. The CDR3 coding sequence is TGCGCCAGCAGCCAAGTGGCAGCGGGTACACCCAATGAGCAGTTCTTC. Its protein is CASSQVAAGTPNEQFF.

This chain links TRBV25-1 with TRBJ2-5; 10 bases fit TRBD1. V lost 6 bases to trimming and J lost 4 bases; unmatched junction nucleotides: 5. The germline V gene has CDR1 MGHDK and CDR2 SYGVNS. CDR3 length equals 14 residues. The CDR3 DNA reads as TGTGCCAGCAGAGATGACAGGGGGCCAGAGACCCAGTACTTC. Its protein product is CASRDDRGPETQYF.

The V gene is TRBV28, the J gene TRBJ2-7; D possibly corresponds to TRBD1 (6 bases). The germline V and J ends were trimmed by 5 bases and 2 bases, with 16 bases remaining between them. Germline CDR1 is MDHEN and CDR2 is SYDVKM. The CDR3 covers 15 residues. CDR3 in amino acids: CASSGALGAPYEQYF. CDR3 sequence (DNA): TGTGCCAGCAGTGGGGCCCTGGGGGCCCCCTACGAGCAGTACTTC.

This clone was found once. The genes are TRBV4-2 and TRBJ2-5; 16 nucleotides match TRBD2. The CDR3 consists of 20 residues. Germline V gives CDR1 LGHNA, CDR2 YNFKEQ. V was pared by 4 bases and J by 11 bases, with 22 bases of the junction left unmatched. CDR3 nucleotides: TGTGCCAGCAGCCGAGAGAGTCCCGGGACTAGCGGGAGGGGGGGTGGAGAGCAGTACTTC. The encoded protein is CASSRESPGTSGRGGGEQYF.